The 15 T cell receptor beta chains reported below all come from one sample, sequenced in a study of cytomegalovirus exposure and HLA in healthy donors. PCR primers comprised 60 Vbeta and 13 Jbeta primers. Using immunoSEQ multiplex PCR, the repertoire was profiled, and TCRdb retains in-frame clones only, with some absent. The repertoire includes roughly 200,000 clones, 80% to 85% of them detected once, and 1.6% sits in the top ten. Sequenced sample: PBMCs. All receptors derive from a man aged 45-65 years in good health and CMV-seronegative.

The rearrangement links TRBV28 to TRBJ1-5; D call uncertain. V lost 6 bases, J lost 4 bases, and 10 bases lay in between. The CDR3 length is 13 residues. The germline gives CDR1 MDHEN, CDR2 SYDVKM. In nucleotides, the CDR3 is TGTGCCAGCAGCCTAGAGGCTAATCAGCCCCAGCATTTT. Its protein is CASSLEANQPQHF.

The V gene is TRBV4-2, the J gene TRBJ1-5; 8 positions match TRBD1. J gave up 4 bases and V 6 bases, and 2 bases lay outside the gene matches. This CDR3 region has 13 residues. Germline CDR1 and CDR2: LGHNA and YNFKEQ. CDR3 region: CASSDRGNQPQHF. As DNA, the CDR3 is TGTGCCAGCAGTGACAGGGGAAATCAGCCCCAGCATTTT.

The rearrangement joins TRBV5-4 to TRBJ1-1; D is perhaps TRBD1 (5 bases). This CDR3 comprises 15 residues. V lost 4 bases, J lost 1 base, and 14 bases lay in between. Germline assignment: CDR1 SGHNT and CDR2 YYREEE (reference sequence). The CDR3 nucleotides read TGTGCCAGCAGCGGCGGGGGTTCGAGGAACACTGAAGCTTTCTTT. Translation gives CASSGGGSRNTEAFF. The full variable domain, in which reference TRBV5-4 and TRBJ1-1 provide the parts outside the CDR3, is ETGVTQSPTHLIKTRGQQVTLRCSSQSGHNTVSWYQQALGQGPQFIFQYYREEENGRGNFPPRFSGLQFPNYSSELNVNALELDDSALYLCASSGGGSRNTEAFFGQGTRLTVV.

The rearrangement uses TRBV5-1 and TRBJ1-1; TRBD1 agrees at 10 bases. The V gene's germline CDR1 is SGHRS and CDR2 YFSETQ. V trimming: 5 bases; J trimming: 4 bases; junction bases outside the gene matches: 11. This CDR3 has 16 residues. In DNA, the CDR3 is TGCGCCAGCAGGCCGACAGGGGGCGGTCTGAGCACTGAAGCTTTCTTT. This sequence encodes CASRPTGGGLSTEAFF.

The CDR3 spells CASRRMRQDKTEYF. Written as DNA, the CDR3 is TGTGCCAGCAGACGCATGCGACAGGATAAGACAGAGTACTTC. The chain links TRBV6-5 to TRBJ2-5; D might be TRBD1 (6 bases). This CDR3 comprises 14 residues. V lost 6 bases and J 12 bases, leaving 23 bases between the germline ends. Germline CDR1 and CDR2: MNHEY and SVGAGI.

V and J are TRBV28 and TRBJ2-2, with D perhaps TRBD2 (6 bases). Trimming stripped 5 bases from V and 0 bases from J, with 10 bases between. Germline V gene data show CDR1 as MDHEN and CDR2 as SYDVKM. The CDR3 consists of 15 residues. The CDR3 nucleotides read TGTGCCAGCAGTGGGGGGACGGCGAACACCGGGGAGCTGTTTTTT. Translation: CASSGGTANTGELFF.

V usage is TRBV19 and J usage is TRBJ1-2; 10 bases agree with TRBD1. This CDR3 spans 13 amino acids. Trimming removed 5 bases from V and 8 bases from J; junction bases left unmatched: 5. Germline CDR1 reads LNHDA; CDR2 reads SQIVND (reference sequence). This chain's CDR3 is CASSPPTGGGYTF. CDR3 coding DNA: TGTGCCAGTAGTCCACCGACAGGGGGCGGCTACACCTTC. Full variable domain (rest looked up from reference TRBV19 and TRBJ1-2): DGGITQSPKYLFRKEGQNVTLSCEQNLNHDAMYWYRQDPGQGLRLIYYSQIVNDFQKGDIAEGYSVSREKKESFPLTVTSAQKNPTAFYLCASSPPTGGGYTFGSGTRLTVV.

The chain has TRBV19 and TRBJ2-3; 12 positions agree with TRBD2. With V trimmed by 3 bases and J by 5 bases, 6 bases remained unmatched. Germline-derived CDR1 and CDR2 are LNHDA and SQIVND (reference sequence). This CDR3 has 16 residues. CDR3 in amino acids: CASSIGLAGGQDTQYF. DNA of the CDR3: TGTGCCAGTAGTATCGGGCTAGCGGGGGGGCAAGATACGCAGTATTTT. Full variable domain (outside the CDR3, taken from reference TRBV19 and TRBJ2-3): DGGITQSPKYLFRKEGQNVTLSCEQNLNHDAMYWYRQDPGQGLRLIYYSQIVNDFQKGDIAEGYSVSREKKESFPLTVTSAQKNPTAFYLCASSIGLAGGQDTQYFGPGTRLTVL.

This chain uses TRBV5-4 with TRBJ2-1; 7 positions match TRBD1. J lost 2 bases, V lost 4 bases, and 6 bases had no gene match. CDR3 length: 15 residues. Germline CDR1 reads SGHNT; CDR2 reads YYREEE (reference sequence). The CDR3 nucleotides read TGTGCCAGCAGCGTACGACAGGGAACCTACAATGAGCAGTTCTTC. Encoded protein: CASSVRQGTYNEQFF.

This clone was detected only a few times. The chain recombines TRBV29-1 with TRBJ1-5, with D unclear. CDR1 and CDR2 from the germline V gene are SQVTM and ANQGSEA. Trimming cost V 7 bases and J 2 bases, with 12 bases left between them. The length of the CDR3 is 13 residues. CDR3: CSAGEKGNQPQHF. For the CDR3, the DNA is TGCAGCGCCGGGGAGAAAGGCAATCAGCCCCAGCATTTT.

The chain's CDR3 is CASSPQDRAAFF. CDR3 nucleotide sequence: TGTGCCAGCTCACCACAGGACAGGGCGGCTTTCTTT. The chain uses TRBV18 and TRBJ1-1; TRBD1 matches 8 bases. The CDR3 sequence is 12 residues long. Per germline, CDR1 KGHSH and CDR2 LQKENI. Trimming removed 1 base from V and 11 bases from J; junction bases left unmatched: 3.

This clone was seen only once. This chain links TRBV29-1 with TRBJ2-3; the match to TRBD2 covers 9 bases. Germline V gene sequence: CDR1 SQVTM, CDR2 ANQGSEA. Losses at the gene ends were 7 bases for V and 5 bases for J; bases not matched to a gene: 10. The CDR3 extends over 14 amino acids. This chain's CDR3 is CSGILAGILDTQYF. In DNA, the CDR3 is TGCAGCGGTATCCTAGCGGGAATCTTAGATACGCAGTATTTT.

V and J are TRBV30 and TRBJ1-2, with a weak D call TRBD1 (6 bases). V lost 3 bases and J lost 4, with 15 bases in between. The CDR3 runs to 14 residues. Germline CDR1 reads GTSNPN; CDR2 reads SVGIG (reference sequence). The chain's CDR3 is CAWSPGGGAYGYTF. CDR3 DNA sequence: TGTGCCTGGAGCCCTGGCGGGGGGGCCTATGGCTACACCTTC.

The genes are TRBV5-7 and TRBJ2-1, with D possibly being TRBD2 (5 bases). TRBV5-7 carries the ORF label, with uncertain function. The CDR3 is 16 residues long. The V end lost 1 base, the J end lost 4 bases, and 15 bases lay between the germline ends. The CDR3 here is CASSLRGNALYNEQFF. For the CDR3, the DNA is TGTGCCAGCAGCTTGCGAGGGAATGCTTTGTACAATGAGCAGTTCTTC.

The chain recombines TRBV5-8 with TRBJ1-2, with D possibly being TRBD1 (6 bases). The V end was cut by 2 bases, the J end by 6 bases, with 11 bases between. Germline V CDR1 and CDR2: SGHTS, YDEGEE. The CDR3 contains 13 residues. The CDR3 loop is CASSFRTVHGYTF. CDR3 nucleotide sequence: TGTGCCAGCAGCTTTAGGACAGTTCATGGCTACACCTTC. Looking up the rest from reference TRBV5-8 and TRBJ1-2 gives the full variable domain: EAGVTQSPTHLIKTRGQQATLRCSPISGHTSVYWYQQALGLGLQFLLWYDEGEERNRGNFPPRFSGRQFPNYSSELNVNALELEDSALYLCASSFRTVHGYTFGSGTRLTVV.